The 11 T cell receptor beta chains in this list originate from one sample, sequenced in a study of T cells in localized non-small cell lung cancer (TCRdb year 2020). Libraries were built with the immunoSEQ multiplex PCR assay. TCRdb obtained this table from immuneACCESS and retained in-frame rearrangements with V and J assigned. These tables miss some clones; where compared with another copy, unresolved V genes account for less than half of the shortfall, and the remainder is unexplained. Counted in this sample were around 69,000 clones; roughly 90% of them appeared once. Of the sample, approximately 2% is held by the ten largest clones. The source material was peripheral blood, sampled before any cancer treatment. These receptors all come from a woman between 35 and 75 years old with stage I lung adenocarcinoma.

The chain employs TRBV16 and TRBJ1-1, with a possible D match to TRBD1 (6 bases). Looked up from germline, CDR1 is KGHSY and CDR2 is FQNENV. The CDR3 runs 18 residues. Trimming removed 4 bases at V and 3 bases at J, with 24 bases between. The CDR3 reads CASSPLDSNRRSYTEAFF. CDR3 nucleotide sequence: TGTGCCAGCAGCCCCCTGGACAGCAACCGCCGCAGCTACACTGAAGCTTTCTTT.

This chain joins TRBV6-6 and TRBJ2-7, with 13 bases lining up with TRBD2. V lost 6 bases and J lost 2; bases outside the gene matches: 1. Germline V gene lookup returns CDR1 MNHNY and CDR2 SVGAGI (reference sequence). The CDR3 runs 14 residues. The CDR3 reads CASRGTSGTYEQYF. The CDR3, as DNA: TGTGCCAGCAGAGGGACTAGCGGGACCTACGAGCAGTACTTC.

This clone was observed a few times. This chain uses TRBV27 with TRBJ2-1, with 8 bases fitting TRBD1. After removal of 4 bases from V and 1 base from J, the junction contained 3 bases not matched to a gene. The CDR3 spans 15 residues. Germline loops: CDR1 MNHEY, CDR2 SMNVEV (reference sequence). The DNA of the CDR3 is TGTGCCAGCAGTTCCCGGACAGGGTCCTACAATGAGCAGTTCTTC. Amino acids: CASSSRTGSYNEQFF.

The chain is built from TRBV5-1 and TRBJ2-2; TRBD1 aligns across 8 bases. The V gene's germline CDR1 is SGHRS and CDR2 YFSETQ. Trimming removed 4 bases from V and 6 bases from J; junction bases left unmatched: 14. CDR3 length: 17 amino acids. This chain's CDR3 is CASSPTQGGRIAGELFF. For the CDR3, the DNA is TGCGCCAGCAGCCCAACACAGGGGGGAAGGATCGCCGGGGAGCTGTTTTTT.

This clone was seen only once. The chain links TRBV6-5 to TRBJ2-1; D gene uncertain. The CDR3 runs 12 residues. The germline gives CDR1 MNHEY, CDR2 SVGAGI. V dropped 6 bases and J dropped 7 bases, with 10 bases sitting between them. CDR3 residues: CASRTYLNEQFF. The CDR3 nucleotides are TGTGCCAGCAGGACCTACTTGAATGAGCAGTTCTTC.

The CDR3 nucleotides are TGTGCCAGCAGTTACAATCGGGCCACGGGGAAGACTGAAGCTTTCTTT. It is translated as CASSYNRATGKTEAFF. The V gene is TRBV6-5, the J gene TRBJ1-1; unclear D gene. V lost 2 bases to trimming and J lost 5 bases, with 18 bases between them. The CDR3 loop spans 16 amino acids. Germline CDR1 and CDR2: MNHEY and SVGAGI.

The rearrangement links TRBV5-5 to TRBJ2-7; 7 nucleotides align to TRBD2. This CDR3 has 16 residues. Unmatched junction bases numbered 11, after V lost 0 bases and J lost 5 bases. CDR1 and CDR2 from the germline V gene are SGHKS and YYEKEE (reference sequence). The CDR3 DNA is TGTGCCAGCAGCTTGGCCGGGGGGAGTATTGGTAACGAGCAGTACTTC. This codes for CASSLAGGSIGNEQYF.

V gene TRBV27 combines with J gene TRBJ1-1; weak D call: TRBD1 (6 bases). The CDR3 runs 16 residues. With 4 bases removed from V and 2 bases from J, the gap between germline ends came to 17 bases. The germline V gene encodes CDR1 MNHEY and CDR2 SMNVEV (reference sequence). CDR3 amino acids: CASSSIGGGENTEAFF. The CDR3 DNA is TGTGCCAGCAGTTCTATAGGGGGTGGGGAAAACACTGAAGCTTTCTTT.

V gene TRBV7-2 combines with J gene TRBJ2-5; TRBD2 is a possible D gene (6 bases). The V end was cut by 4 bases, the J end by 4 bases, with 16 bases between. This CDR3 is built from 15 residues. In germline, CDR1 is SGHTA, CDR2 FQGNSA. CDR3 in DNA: TGTGCCAGCAGCTCCAGGCCGGGGAGGTCAGAGACCCAGTACTTC. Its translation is CASSSRPGRSETQYF.

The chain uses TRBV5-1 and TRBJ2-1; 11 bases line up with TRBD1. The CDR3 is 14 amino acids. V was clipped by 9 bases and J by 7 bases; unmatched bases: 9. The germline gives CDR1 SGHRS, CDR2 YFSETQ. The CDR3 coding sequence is TGCGCCACCCATCCCGGGACAGGGGGGAATGAGCAGTTCTTC. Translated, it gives CATHPGTGGNEQFF.

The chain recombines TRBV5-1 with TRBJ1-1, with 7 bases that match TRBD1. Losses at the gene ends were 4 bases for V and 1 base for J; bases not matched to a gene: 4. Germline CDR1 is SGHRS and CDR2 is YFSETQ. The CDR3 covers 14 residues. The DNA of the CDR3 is TGCGCCAGCAGCCCGGGACAGTCGAACACTGAAGCTTTCTTT. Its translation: CASSPGQSNTEAFF.